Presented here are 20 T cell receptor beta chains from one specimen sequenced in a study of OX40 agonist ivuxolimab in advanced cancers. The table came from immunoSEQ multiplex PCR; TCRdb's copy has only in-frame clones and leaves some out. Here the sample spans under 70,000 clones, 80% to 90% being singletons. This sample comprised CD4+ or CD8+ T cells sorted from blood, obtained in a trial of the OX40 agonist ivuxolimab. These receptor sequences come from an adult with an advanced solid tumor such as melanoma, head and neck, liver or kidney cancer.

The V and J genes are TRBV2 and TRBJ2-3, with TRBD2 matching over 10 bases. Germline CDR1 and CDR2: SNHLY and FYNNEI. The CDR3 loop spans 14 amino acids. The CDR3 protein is CATLLAGDADTQYF. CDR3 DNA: TGTGCGACCCTCCTAGCGGGAGACGCAGATACGCAGTATTTT. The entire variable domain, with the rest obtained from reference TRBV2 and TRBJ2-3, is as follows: EPEVTQTPSHQVTQMGQEVILRCVPISNHLYFYWYRQILGQKVEFLVSFYNNEISEKSEIFDDQFSVERPDGSNFTLKIRSTKLEDSAMYFCATLLAGDADTQYFGPGTRLTVL.

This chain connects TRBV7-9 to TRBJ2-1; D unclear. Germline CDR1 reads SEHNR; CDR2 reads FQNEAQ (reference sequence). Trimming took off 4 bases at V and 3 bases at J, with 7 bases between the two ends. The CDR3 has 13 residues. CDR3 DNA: TGTGCCAGCAGCTCCCTGGGCTACAATGAGCAGTTCTTC. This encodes CASSSLGYNEQFF.

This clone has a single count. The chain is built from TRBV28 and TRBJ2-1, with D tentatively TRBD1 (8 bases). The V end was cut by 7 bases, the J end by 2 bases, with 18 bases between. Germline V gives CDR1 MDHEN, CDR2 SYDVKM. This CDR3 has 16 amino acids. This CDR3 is CASNERTGRAYNEQFF. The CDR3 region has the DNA TGTGCCAGCAACGAACGGACAGGGAGGGCCTACAATGAGCAGTTCTTC. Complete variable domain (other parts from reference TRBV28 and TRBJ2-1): DVKVTQSSRYLVKRTGEKVFLECVQDMDHENMFWYRQDPGLGLRLIYFSYDVKMKEKGDIPEGYSVSREKKERFSLILESASTNQTSMYLCASNERTGRAYNEQFFGPGTRLTVL.

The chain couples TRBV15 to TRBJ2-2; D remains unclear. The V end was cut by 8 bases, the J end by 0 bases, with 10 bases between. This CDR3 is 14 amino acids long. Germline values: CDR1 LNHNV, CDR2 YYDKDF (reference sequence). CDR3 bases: TGTGCCACCCTACGAACGGCGAACACCGGGGAGCTGTTTTTT. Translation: CATLRTANTGELFF.

DNA for the CDR3: TGTGCCAGCAGTTTCTACCCAGGGTTCACCGGGGAGCTGTTTTTT. Protein: CASSFYPGFTGELFF. The rearrangement joins TRBV27 to TRBJ2-2; tentatively, D is TRBD1 (5 bases). This CDR3 region has 15 residues. The ends were cut back, 3 bases at V and 4 bases at J, with 12 bases in the middle. From germline, CDR1 is MNHEY and CDR2 SMNVEV (reference sequence).

CDR3 sequence reads: CASSLNRGRTGELFF. Here the CDR3 DNA reads TGTGCCAGCAGCTTAAACAGGGGGCGCACCGGGGAGCTGTTTTTT. The rearrangement links TRBV11-3 to TRBJ2-2; TRBD1 matches 9 bases. CDR3 length: 15 amino acids. Germline V gene data show CDR1 as SGHNT and CDR2 as YENEEA. V lost 2 bases, J lost 4 bases, and 2 bases stayed unmatched.

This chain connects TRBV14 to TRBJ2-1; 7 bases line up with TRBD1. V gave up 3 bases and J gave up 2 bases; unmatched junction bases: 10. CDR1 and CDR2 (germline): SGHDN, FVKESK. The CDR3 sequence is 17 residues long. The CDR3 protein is CASSHPGWGTAYNEQFF. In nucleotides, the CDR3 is TGTGCCAGCAGCCACCCTGGCTGGGGGACAGCCTACAATGAGCAGTTCTTC.

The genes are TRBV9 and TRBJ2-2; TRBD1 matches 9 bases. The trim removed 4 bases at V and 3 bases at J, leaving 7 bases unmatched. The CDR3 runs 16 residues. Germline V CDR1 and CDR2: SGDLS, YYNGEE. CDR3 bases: TGTGCCAGCAGCCCCCAAGGGACAGGGTACACCGGGGAGCTGTTTTTT. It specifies CASSPQGTGYTGELFF.

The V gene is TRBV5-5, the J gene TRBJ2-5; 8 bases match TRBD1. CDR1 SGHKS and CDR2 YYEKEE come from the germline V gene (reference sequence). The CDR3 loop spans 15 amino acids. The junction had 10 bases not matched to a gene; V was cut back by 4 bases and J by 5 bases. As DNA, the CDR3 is TGTGCCAGCAGCCGCGGACAGGGATTCGATGAGACCCAGTACTTC. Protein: CASSRGQGFDETQYF.

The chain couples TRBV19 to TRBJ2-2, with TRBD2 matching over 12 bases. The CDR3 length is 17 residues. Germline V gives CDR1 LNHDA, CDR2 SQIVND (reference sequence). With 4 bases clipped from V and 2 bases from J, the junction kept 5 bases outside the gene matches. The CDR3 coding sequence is TGTGCCAGTAGTAGGAGACTAGCGGGAGTAAACACCGGGGAGCTGTTTTTT. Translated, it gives CASSRRLAGVNTGELFF.

CDR3 in amino acids: CASSQDFRGRNEKLFF. CDR3 DNA: TGTGCCAGCAGCCAAGATTTCCGGGGTAGAAATGAAAAACTGTTTTTT. This rearrangement joins TRBV14 to TRBJ1-4; D is unresolved. With 0 bases removed from V and 5 bases from J, the gap between germline ends came to 13 bases. The CDR3 is 16 residues long. CDR1 and CDR2 (germline): SGHDN, FVKESK.

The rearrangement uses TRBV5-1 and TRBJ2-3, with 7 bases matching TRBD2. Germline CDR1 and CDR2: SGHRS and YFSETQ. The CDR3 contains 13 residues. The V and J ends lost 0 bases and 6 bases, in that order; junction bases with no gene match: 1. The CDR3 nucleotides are TGCGCCAGCAGCTTGGTACTAGCGGATACGCAGTATTTT. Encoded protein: CASSLVLADTQYF.

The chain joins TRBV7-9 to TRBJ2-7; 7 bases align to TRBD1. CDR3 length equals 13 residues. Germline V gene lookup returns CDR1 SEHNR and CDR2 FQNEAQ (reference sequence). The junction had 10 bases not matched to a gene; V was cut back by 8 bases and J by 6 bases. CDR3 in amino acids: CASEYDREGEQYF. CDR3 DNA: TGTGCCAGCGAGTATGACAGGGAAGGCGAGCAGTACTTC.

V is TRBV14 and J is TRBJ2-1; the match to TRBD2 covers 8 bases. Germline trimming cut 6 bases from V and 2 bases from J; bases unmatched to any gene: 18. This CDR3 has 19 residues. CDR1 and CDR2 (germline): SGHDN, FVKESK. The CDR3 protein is CASSHLGAGGIWPYNEQFF. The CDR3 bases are TGTGCCAGCAGTCATTTAGGGGCGGGAGGCATCTGGCCCTACAATGAGCAGTTCTTC. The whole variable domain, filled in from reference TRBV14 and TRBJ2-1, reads EAGVTQFPSHSVIEKGQTVTLRCDPISGHDNLYWYRRVMGKEIKFLLHFVKESKQDESGMPNNRFLAERTGGTYSTLKVQPAELEDSGVYFCASSHLGAGGIWPYNEQFFGPGTRLTVL.

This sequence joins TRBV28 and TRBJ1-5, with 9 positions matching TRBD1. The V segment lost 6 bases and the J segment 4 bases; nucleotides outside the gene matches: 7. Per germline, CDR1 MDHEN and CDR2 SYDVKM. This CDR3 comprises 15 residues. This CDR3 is CASSRGTGSNQPQHF. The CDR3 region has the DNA TGTGCCAGCAGCCGCGGGACAGGGTCAAATCAGCCCCAGCATTTT.

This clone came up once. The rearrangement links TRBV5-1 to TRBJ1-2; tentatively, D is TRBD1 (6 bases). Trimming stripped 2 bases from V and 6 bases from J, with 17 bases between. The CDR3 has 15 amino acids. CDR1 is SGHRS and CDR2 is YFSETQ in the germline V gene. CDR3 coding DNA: TGCGCCAGCAGCTTCGGATGGGGGGCATGGAATGGCTACACCTTC. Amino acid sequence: CASSFGWGAWNGYTF.

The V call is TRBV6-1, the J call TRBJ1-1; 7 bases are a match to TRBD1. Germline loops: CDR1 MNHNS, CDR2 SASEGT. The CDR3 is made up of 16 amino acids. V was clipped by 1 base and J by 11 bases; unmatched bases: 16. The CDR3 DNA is TGTGCCAGCAGTGAAGGAGTTTGGAGGGGGCTAGGTGACGCTTTCTTT. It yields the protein CASSEGVWRGLGDAFF.

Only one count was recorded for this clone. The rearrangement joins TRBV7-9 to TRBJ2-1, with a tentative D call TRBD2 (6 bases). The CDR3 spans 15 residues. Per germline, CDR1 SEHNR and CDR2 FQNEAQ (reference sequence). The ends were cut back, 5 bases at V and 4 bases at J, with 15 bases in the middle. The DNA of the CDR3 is TGTGCCAGCAGCCCCATCGGTGCGGGGTACAATGAGCAGTTCTTC. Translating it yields CASSPIGAGYNEQFF. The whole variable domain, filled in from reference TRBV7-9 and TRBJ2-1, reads DTGVSQNPRHKITKRGQNVTFRCDPISEHNRLYWYRQTLGQGPEFLTYFQNEAQLEKSRLLSDRFSAERPKGSFSTLEIQRTEQGDSAMYLCASSPIGAGYNEQFFGPGTRLTVL.

The CDR3 loop reads CASSLGGVMNTEAFF. The CDR3 DNA is TGTGCCAGCAGCTTAGGAGGGGTCATGAACACTGAAGCTTTCTTT. V gene TRBV7-6 combines with J gene TRBJ1-1; a possible D gene is TRBD1 (5 bases). Germline V gives CDR1 SGHVS, CDR2 FNYEAQ. There are 15 residues in the CDR3. Trimming left V 1 base short and J 0 bases short, with 9 bases between.

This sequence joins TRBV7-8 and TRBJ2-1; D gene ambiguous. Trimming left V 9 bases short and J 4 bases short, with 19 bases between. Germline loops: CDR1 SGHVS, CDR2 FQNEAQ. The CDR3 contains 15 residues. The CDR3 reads CASTIRVYRYNEQFF. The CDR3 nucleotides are TGTGCCAGTACGATCCGGGTCTACCGGTACAATGAGCAGTTCTTC.